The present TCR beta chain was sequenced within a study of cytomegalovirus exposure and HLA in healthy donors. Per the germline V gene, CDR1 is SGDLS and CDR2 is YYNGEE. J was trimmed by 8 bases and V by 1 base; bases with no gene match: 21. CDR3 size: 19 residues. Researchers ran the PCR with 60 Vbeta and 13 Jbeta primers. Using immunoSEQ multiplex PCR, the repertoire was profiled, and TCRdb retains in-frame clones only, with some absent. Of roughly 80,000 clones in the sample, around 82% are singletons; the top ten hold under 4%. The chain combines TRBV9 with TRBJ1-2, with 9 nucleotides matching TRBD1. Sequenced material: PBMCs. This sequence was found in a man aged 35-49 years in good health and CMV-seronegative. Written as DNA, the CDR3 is TGTGCCAGCAGCGTACCAACATGTAACCCCCCCGGGACAGGGTACGGCTACACCTTC. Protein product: CASSVPTCNPPGTGYGYTF.